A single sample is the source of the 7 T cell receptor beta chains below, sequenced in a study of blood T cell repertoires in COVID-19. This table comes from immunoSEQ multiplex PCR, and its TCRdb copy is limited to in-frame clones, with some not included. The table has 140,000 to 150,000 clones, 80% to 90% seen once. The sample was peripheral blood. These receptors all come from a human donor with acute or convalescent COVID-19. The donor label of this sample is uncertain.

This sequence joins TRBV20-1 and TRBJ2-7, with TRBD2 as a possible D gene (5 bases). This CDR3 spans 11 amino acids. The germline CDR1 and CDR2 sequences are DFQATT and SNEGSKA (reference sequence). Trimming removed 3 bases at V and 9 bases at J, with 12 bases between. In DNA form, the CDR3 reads TGCAGTGCTAGTCGGGAAAATCGGCAGTACTTC. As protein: CSASRENRQYF.

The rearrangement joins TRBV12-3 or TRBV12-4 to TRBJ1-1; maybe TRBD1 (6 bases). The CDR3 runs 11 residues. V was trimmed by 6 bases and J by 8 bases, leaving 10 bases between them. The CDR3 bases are TGTGCCAGCAGAGGACAGAGGGAAGCTTTCTTT. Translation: CASRGQREAFF.

The CDR3 DNA is TGTGCCAGCACCCTGCGCTCTGATCATAATGAAAAACTGTTTTTT. It codes for CASTLRSDHNEKLFF. V and J are TRBV5-5 and TRBJ1-4, with D unclear. CDR1 and CDR2 (germline): SGHKS, YYEKEE (reference sequence). CDR3 length equals 15 residues. V gave up 6 bases and J gave up 4 bases, with 16 bases separating them.

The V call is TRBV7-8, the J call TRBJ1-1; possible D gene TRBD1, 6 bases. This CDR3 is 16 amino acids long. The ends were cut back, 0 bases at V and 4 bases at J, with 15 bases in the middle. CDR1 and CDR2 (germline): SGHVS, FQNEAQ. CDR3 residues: CASSLALRGGLTEAFF. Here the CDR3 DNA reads TGTGCCAGCAGCTTAGCCCTCCGCGGGGGGCTCACTGAAGCTTTCTTT.

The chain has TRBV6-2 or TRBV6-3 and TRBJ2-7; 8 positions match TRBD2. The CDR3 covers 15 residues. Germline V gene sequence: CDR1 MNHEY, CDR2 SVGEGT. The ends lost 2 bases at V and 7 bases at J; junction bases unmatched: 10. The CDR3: CASSYPGGGPGEQYV. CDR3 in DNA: TGTGCCAGCAGTTACCCGGGCGGGGGGCCGGGGGAGCAGTACGTC.

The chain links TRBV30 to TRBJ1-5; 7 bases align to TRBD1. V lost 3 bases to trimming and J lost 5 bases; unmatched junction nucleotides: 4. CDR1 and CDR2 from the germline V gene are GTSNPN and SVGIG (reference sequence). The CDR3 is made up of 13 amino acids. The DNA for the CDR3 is TGTGCCTGGAGCTCACAGGGGTATCAGCCCCAGCATTTT. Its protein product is CAWSSQGYQPQHF.

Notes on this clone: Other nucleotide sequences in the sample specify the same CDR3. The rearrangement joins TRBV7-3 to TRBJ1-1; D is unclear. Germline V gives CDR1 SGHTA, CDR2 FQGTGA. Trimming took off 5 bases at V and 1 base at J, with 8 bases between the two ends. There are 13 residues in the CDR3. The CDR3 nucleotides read TGTGCCAGCAGCGTTCAGGAGAACACTGAAGCTTTCTTT. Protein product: CASSVQENTEAFF.